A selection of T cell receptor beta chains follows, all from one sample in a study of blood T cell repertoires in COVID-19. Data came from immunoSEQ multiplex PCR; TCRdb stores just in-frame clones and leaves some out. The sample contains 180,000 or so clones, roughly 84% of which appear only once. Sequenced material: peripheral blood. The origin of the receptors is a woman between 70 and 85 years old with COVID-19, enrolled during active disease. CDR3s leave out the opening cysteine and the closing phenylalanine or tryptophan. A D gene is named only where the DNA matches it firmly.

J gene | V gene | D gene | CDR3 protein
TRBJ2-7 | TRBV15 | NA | ATPGSGDGPAYEQY
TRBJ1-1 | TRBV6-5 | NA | ASSYSRNTEAF
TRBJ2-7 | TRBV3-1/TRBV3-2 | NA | ASSQDAVIGEQY
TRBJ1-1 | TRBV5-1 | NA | ASSFKDSNTEAF
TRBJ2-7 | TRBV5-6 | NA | ASSLVGRSYEQY
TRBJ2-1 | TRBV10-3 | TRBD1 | AISEGTGTPF
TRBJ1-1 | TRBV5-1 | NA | ASSFGNTEAF
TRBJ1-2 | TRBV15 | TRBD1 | ATSVNRGGYT
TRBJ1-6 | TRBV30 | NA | AWRSKGGWSPLH
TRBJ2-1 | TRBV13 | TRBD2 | ASSDPSGRTYNEQF
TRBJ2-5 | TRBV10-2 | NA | ASSVSGLETQY
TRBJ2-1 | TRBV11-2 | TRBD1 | ASSVSGTGFNEQF
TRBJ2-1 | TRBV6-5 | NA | ASTGLARVNEQF
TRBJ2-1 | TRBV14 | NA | ASSQGSSPYNEQF
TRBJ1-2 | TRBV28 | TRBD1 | ASRGPDRGNGYT
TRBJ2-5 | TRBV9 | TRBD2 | ASSVASGGRETQY
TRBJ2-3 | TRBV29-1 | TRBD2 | SVEGPGFAGGSTQY
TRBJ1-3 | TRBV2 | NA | ASTTRTVISGNTIY
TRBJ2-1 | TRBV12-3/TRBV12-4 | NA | ASRPDSNEQF
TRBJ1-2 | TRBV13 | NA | ASSWQEENGYT
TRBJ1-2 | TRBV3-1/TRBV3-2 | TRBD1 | ASSRLQTGGLGYT
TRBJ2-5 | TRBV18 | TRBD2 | ASSRTSGSQETQY
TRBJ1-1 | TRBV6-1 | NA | ASSDSPTVNTEAF
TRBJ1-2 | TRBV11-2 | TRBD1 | ASSSLQGYANYGYT
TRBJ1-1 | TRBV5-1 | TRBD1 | ASSLGVTGDTEAF
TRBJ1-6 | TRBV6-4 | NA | ASSEMRGNSPLH
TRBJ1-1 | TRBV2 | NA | ASRFSSQTGNTEAF
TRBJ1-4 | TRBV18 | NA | ASSATVNEKLF
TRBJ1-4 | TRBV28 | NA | ASSFFSGSGRTNEKLF